These 3 T cell receptor beta chains originate from one sample sequenced in a study of metastatic and nonmetastatic thyroid tumors. TCRdb re-called clones from the PCR reads using MiXCR. Here the sample spans about 23,000 clones, about a fifth being singletons. Patients had received no treatment of any kind before thyroid surgery. The sample consisted of blood. The receptors derive from a female donor with papillary thyroid cancer or a benign thyroid nodule (not recorded which). Some clones in this sample may be carry-over from other donors' samples.

On this clone itself: The junction differs from germline at one of its ends, possibly a read error. The genes are TRBV11-2 and TRBJ2-7, with D possibly matching TRBD2 (6 bases). The CDR3 runs to 16 residues. Germline V CDR1 and CDR2: SGHAT, FQNNGV. CDR3 residues: CASILPARWGSGEQYF. CDR3 bases: TGTGCCAGCATCTTACCCGCCCGGTGGGGAAGCGGGGAGCAGTACTTC.

V is TRBV20-1 and J is TRBJ1-2, with TRBD1 as a possible D gene (6 bases). The CDR3 runs 13 residues. Trimming removed 4 bases at V and 4 bases at J, with 13 bases between. Germline CDR1 is DFQATT and CDR2 is SNEGSKA (reference sequence). The CDR3 coding sequence is TGCAGTGCTACTTCGACAGGCTCCTATGGCTACACCTTC. Translating it yields CSATSTGSYGYTF.

J is TRBJ2-1 and V is TRBV7-2; 7 bases are shared with TRBD1. CDR3 length: 14 residues. The J segment lost 10 bases and the V segment lost 4 bases, leaving 10 bases of the junction unmatched. The V gene's germline CDR1 is SGHTA and CDR2 FQGNSA. The CDR3 nucleotides read TGTGCCAGCAGCTCCTCCCAGGGGGTAAACGAGCAGTTCTTC. This codes for CASSSSQGVNEQFF.